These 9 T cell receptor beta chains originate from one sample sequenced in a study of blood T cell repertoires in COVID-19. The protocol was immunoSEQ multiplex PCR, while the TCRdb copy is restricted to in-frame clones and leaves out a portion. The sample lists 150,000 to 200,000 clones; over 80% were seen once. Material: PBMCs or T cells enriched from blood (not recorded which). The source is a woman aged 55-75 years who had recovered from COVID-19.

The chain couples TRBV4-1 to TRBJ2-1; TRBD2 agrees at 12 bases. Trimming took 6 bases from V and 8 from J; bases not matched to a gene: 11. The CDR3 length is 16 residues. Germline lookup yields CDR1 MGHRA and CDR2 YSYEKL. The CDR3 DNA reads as TGCGCCAGCAGTCGATCGACTAGCGGGAGAGAGCATGAGCAGTTCTTC. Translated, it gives CASSRSTSGREHEQFF.

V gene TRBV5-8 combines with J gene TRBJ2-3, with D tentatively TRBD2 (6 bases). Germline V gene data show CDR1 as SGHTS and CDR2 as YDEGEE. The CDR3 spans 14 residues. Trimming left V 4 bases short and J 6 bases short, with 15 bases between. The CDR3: CASSVRLVGDTQYF. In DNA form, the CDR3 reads TGTGCCAGCAGCGTTAGACTAGTTGGGGATACGCAGTATTTT.

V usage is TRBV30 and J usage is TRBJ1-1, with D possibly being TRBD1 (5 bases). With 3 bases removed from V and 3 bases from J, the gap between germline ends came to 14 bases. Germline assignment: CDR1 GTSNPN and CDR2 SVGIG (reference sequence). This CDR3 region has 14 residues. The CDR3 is CAWRPMGRDTEAFF. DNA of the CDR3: TGTGCCTGGAGACCCATGGGCAGGGACACTGAAGCTTTCTTT.

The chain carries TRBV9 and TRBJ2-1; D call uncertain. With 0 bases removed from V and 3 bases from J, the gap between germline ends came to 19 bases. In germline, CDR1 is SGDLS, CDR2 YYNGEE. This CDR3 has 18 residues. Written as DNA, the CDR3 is TGTGCCAGCAGCGTAGCTCCTCTCCTGGGTTCGGGCTACAATGAGCAGTTCTTC. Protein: CASSVAPLLGSGYNEQFF.

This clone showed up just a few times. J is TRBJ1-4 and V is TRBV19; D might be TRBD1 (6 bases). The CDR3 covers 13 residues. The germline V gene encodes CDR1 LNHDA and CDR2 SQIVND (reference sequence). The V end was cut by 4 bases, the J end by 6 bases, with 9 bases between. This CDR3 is CASSTGVDEKLFF. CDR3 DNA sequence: TGTGCCAGTAGTACAGGGGTTGATGAAAAACTGTTTTTT.

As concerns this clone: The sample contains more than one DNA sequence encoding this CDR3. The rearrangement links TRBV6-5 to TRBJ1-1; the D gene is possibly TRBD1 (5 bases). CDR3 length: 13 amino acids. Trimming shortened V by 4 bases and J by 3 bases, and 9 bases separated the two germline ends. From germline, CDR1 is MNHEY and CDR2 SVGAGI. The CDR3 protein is CASSWGRDTEAFF. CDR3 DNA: TGTGCCAGCAGTTGGGGCCGAGACACTGAAGCTTTCTTT.

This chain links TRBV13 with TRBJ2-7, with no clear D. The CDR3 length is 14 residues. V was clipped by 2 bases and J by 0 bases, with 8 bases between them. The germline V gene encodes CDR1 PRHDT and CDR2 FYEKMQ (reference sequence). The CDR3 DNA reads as TGTGCCAGCAGCTTAACCGGTCACTCCTACGAGCAGTACTTC. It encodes CASSLTGHSYEQYF. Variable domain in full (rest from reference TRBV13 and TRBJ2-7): AAGVIQSPRHLIKEKRETATLKCYPIPRHDTVYWYQQGPGQDPQFLISFYEKMQSDKGSIPDRFSAQQFSDYHSELNMSSLELGDSALYFCASSLTGHSYEQYFGPGTRLTVT.

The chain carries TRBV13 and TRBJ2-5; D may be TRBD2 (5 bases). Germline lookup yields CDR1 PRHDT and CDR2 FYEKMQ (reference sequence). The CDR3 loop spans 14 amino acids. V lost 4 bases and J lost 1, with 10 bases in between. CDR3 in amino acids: CASSSEGIQETQYF. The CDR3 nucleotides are TGTGCCAGCAGCTCCGAGGGCATCCAAGAGACCCAGTACTTC.

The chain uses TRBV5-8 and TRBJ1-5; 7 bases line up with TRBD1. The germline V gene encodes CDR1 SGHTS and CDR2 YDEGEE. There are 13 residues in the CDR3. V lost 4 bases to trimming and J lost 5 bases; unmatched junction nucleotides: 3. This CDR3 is CASSRQGDQPQHF. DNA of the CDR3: TGTGCCAGCAGCCGACAGGGCGATCAGCCCCAGCATTTT.